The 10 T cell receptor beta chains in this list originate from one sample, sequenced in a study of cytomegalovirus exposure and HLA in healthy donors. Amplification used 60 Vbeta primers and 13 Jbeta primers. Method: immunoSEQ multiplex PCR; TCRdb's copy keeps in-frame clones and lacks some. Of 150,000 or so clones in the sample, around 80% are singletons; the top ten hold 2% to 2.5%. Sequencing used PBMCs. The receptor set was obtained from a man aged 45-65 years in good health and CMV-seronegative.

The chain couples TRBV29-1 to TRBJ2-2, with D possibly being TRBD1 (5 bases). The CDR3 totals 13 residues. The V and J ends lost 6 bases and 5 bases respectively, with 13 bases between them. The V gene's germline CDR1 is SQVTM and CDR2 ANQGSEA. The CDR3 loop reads CSVSKGLTGELFF. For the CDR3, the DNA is TGCAGCGTGTCGAAGGGGTTGACCGGGGAGCTGTTTTTT.

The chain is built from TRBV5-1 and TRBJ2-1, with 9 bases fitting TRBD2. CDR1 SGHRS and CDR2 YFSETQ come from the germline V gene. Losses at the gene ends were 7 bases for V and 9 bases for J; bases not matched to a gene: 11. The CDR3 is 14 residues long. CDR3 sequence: CASDPGTSISEQFF. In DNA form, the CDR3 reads TGCGCCAGCGACCCCGGGACTAGCATCAGTGAGCAGTTCTTC.

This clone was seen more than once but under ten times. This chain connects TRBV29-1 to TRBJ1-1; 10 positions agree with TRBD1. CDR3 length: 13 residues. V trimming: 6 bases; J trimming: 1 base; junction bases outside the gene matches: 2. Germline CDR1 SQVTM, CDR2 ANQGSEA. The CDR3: CSVWDRGNTEAFF. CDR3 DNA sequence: TGCAGCGTATGGGACAGGGGGAACACTGAAGCTTTCTTT.

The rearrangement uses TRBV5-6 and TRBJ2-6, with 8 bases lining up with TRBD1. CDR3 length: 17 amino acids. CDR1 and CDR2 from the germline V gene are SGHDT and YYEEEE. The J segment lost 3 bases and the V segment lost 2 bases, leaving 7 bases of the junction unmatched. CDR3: CASSFPGQVLGANVLTF. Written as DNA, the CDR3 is TGTGCCAGCAGCTTCCCGGGACAGGTTCTTGGGGCCAACGTCCTGACTTTC.

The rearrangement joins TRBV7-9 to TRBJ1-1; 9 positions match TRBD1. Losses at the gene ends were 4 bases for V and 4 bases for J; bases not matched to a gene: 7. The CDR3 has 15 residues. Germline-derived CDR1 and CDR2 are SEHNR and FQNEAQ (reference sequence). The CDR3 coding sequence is TGTGCCAGCAGCTCAGGGACAGGGTCGAGCACTGAAGCTTTCTTT. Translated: CASSSGTGSSTEAFF.

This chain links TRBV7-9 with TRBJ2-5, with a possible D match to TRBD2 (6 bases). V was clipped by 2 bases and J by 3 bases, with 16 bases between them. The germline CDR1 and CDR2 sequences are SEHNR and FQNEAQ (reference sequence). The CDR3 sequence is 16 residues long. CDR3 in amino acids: CASSLLGGEDEETQYF. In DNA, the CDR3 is TGTGCCAGCAGCTTACTAGGCGGGGAAGACGAAGAGACCCAGTACTTC.

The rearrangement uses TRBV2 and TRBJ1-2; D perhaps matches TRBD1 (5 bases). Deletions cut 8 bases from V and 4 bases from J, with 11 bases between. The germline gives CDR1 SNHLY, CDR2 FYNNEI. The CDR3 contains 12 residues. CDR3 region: CASSGKSYGYTF. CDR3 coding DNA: TGTGCCAGCTCAGGGAAGAGCTATGGCTACACCTTC.

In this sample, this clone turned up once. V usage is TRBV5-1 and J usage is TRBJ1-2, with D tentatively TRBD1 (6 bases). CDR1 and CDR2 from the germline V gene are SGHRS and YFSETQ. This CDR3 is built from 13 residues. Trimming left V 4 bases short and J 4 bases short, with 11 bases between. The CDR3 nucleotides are TGCGCCAGCAGCGCGACAGGACCCTATGGCTACACCTTC. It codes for CASSATGPYGYTF. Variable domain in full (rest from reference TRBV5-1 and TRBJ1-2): KAGVTQTPRYLIKTRGQQVTLSCSPISGHRSVSWYQQTPGQGLQFLFEYFSETQRNKGNFPGRFSGRQFSNSRSEMNVSTLELGDSALYLCASSATGPYGYTFGSGTRLTVV.

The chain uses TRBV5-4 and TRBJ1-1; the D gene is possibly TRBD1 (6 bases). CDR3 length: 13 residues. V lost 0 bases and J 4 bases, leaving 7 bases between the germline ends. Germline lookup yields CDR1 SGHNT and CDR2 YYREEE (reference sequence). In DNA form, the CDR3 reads TGTGCCAGCAGCTTGGCAGGGGCCACTGAAGCTTTCTTT. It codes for CASSLAGATEAFF.

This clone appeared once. The CDR3 DNA sequence: TGCGCCAGCAGCTACAGCGGAGGGGCCTACGAGCAGTACTTC. Its translation is CASSYSGGAYEQYF. The gene calls are TRBV5-1 and TRBJ2-7; tentatively, D is TRBD2 (6 bases). CDR3 length: 14 residues. Trimming cost V 3 bases and J 2 bases, with 12 bases left between them. The germline CDR1 and CDR2 sequences are SGHRS and YFSETQ.